This TCR beta chain was observed in a study of CD8 T cells in Susac syndrome. Notes on the study in general: The number of Susac-specific public clones found was roughly 16 in total CD8+ repertoires and a few in CD8+ TEMRA repertoires.

RNA, at about 0.5 to 1 ug, was reverse transcribed with random hexamers. TCRdb ran MiXCR on the immunoSEQ multiplex PCR reads and lists one entry per CDR3 protein. The sample lists some 200,000 distinct CDR3 sequences; around 95% were seen once. Turning to this clonotype: Its target is not known.

Patients having Susac syndrome satisfied recently defined diagnostic criteria for definite or probable disease. V was trimmed by 3 bases and J by 7 bases, leaving 11 bases between them. The germline gives CDR1 SGHNT, CDR2 YYREEE (reference sequence). The CDR3 consists of 14 residues. The sequencing input was CD8+ T cells from PBMCs. This rearrangement joins TRBV5-4 to TRBJ1-6; D ambiguous. The clonotype originates from a human donor with Susac syndrome. For the CDR3, the DNA is TGTGCCAGCAGCTCCGGACGGGAAAATTCACCCCTCCACTTT. Translated: CASSSGRENSPLHF. Complete variable domain (other parts from reference TRBV5-4 and TRBJ1-6): ETGVTQSPTHLIKTRGQQVTLRCSSQSGHNTVSWYQQALGQGPQFIFQYYREEENGRGNFPPRFSGLQFPNYSSELNVNALELDDSALYLCASSSGRENSPLHFGNGTRLTVT.